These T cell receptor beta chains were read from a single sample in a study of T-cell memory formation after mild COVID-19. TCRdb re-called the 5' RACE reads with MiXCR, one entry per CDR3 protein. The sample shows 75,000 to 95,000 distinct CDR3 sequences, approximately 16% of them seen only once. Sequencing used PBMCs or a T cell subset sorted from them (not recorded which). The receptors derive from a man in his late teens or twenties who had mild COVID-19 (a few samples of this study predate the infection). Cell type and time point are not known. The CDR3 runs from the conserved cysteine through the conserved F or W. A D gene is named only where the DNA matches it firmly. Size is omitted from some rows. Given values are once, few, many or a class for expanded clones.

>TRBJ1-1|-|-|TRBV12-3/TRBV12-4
CASGWGTEAFF
TGTGCCAGCGGGTGGGGCACTGAAGCTTTCTTT
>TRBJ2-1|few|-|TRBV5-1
CASSLAANEQFF
TGCGCCAGCAGCTTGGCGGCCAATGAGCAGTTCTTC
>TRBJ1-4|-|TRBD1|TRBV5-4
CASSLTGGLEKLFF
TGTGCCAGCAGCTTAACAGGGGGCTTAGAAAAACTGTTTTTT
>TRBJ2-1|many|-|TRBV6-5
CASSQLDPSYNEQFF
TGTGCCAGCAGCCAGCTCGATCCCTCCTACAATGAGCAGTTCTTC
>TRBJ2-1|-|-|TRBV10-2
CASSEEGGAGFNEQFF
TGCGCCAGCAGTGAGGAAGGTGGGGCAGGGTTTAATGAGCAGTTCTTC
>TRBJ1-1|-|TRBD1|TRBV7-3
CASSLSSGGYLAFF
TGTGCCAGCAGCTTAAGTTCAGGGGGCTATCTGGCTTTCTTT
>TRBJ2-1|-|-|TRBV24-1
CATSDGTKPYNEQFF
TGTGCCACCAGTGACGGGACAAAGCCTTACAATGAGCAGTTCTTC
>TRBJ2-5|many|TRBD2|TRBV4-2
CASSQYSGIKGGETQYF
TGTGCCAGCAGCCAATACAGCGGGATTAAGGGTGGGGAGACCCAGTACTTC
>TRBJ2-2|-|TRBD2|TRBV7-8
CASSFSVAGGNTGELFF
TGTGCCAGCAGCTTTAGTGTAGCGGGGGGAAACACCGGGGAGCTGTTTTTT
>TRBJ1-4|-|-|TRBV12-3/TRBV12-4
CASSVESLEKLFF
TGTGCCAGCAGCGTCGAATCTCTCGAAAAACTGTTTTTT
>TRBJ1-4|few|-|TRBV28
CASTRGGDNAEKLFF
TGTGCCAGCACCAGGGGAGGGGATAATGCTGAAAAACTGTTTTTT
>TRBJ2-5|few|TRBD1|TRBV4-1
CASSHADRGYQETQYF
TGCGCCAGCAGCCACGCTGACAGGGGGTACCAAGAGACCCAGTACTTC
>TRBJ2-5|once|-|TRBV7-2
CASSLARHQETQYF
TGTGCCAGCAGCTTGGCCCGACATCAAGAGACCCAGTACTTC
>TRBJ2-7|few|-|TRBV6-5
CASSSRGPPSEQYF
TGTGCCAGCAGTTCCAGGGGCCCGCCCTCCGAGCAGTACTTC
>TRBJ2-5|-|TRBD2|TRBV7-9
CASSSLAELQETQYF
TGTGCCAGCAGCTCACTAGCGGAGCTCCAAGAGACCCAGTACTTC
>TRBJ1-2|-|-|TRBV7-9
CASSSAGYYGYTF
TGTGCCAGCAGCTCCGCAGGCTACTATGGCTACACCTTC
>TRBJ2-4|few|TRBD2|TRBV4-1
CASSQEWVAGGAKNIQYF
TGCGCCAGCAGCCAAGAATGGGTGGCGGGGGGAGCCAAAAACATTCAGTACTTC
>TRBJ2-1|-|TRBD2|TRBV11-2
CASSSGTSGENEQFF
TGTGCCAGCAGCTCCGGGACTAGCGGGGAGAATGAGCAGTTCTTC
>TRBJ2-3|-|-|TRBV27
CASSWTVSTDTQYF
TGTGCCAGCAGTTGGACAGTTAGCACAGATACGCAGTATTTT
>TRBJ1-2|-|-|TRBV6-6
CASSYSIVGYTF
TGTGCCAGCAGTTACTCGATTGTAGGCTACACCTTC
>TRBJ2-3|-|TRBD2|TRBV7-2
CASSLGYLAGGRTDTQYF
TGTGCCAGCAGCTTAGGATACCTAGCGGGGGGGCGCACAGATACGCAGTATTTT
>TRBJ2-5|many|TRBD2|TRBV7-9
CASSLVAGNQETQYF
TGTGCCAGCAGCTTAGTAGCGGGGAACCAAGAGACCCAGTACTTC
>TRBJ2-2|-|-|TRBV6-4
CASSKRGDAGELFF
TGTGCCAGCAGTAAAAGAGGGGATGCCGGGGAGCTGTTTTTT
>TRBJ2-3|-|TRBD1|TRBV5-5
CASSLAYGDRVTQYF
TGTGCCAGCAGCTTGGCGTATGGGGACAGGGTTACGCAGTATTTT
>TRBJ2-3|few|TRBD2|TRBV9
CASSTPWAGGHTQYF
TGTGCCAGCAGCACCCCCTGGGCGGGGGGGCATACGCAGTATTTT
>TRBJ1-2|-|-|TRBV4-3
CASSQDGTTNGYTF
TGCGCCAGCAGCCAAGACGGGACAACGAATGGCTACACCTTC
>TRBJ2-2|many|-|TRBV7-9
CASSFRGSDTGELFF
TGTGCCAGCAGCTTTCGGGGCTCGGACACCGGGGAGCTGTTTTTT
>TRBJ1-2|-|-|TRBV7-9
CASSLSQGTNYGYTF
TGTGCCAGCAGCTTAAGTCAGGGGACCAACTATGGCTACACCTTC
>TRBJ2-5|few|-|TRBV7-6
CASSLIPGLQETQYF
TGTGCCAGCAGCTTGATACCGGGGCTGCAAGAGACCCAGTACTTC
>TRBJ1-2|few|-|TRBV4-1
CASSQVRTRTDGYTF
TGCGCCAGCAGCCAAGTCCGAACCCGGACGGATGGCTACACCTTC
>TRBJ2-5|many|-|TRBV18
CASSQLNLRQNPRETQYF
TGTGCCAGCTCACAACTCAATCTTCGACAGAACCCCAGAGAGACCCAGTACTTC